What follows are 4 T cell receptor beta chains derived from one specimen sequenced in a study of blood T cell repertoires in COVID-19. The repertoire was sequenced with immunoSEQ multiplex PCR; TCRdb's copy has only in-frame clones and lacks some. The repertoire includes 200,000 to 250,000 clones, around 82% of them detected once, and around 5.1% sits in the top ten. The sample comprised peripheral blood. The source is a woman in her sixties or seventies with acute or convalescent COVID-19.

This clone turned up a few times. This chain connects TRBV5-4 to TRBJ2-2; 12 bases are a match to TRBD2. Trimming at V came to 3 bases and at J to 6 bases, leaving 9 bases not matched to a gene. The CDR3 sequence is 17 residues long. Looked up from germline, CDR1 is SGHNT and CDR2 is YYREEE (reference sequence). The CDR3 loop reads CASSSSVSSGRAGELFF. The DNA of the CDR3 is TGTGCCAGCAGCTCCTCGGTTTCTAGCGGGAGGGCCGGGGAGCTGTTTTTT.

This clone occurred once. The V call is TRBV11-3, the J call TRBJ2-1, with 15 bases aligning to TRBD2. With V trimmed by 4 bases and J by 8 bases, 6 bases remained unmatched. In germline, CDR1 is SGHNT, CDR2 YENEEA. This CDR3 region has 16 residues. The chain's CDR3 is CASSSGTSGRTDEQFF. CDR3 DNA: TGTGCCAGCAGCTCCGGGACTAGCGGGAGGACCGATGAGCAGTTCTTC.

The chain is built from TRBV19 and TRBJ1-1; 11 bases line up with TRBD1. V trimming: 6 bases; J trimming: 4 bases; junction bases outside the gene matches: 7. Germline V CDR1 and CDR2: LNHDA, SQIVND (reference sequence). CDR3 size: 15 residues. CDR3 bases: TGTGCCAGTAGCCTTGCGGGACAGGGGGGCACTGAAGCTTTCTTT. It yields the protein CASSLAGQGGTEAFF. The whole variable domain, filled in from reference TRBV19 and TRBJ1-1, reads DGGITQSPKYLFRKEGQNVTLSCEQNLNHDAMYWYRQDPGQGLRLIYYSQIVNDFQKGDIAEGYSVSREKKESFPLTVTSAQKNPTAFYLCASSLAGQGGTEAFFGQGTRLTVV.

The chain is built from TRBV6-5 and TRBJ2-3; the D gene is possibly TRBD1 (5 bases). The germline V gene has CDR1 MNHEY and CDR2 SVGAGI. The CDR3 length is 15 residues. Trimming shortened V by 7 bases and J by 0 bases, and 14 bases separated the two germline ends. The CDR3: CASISGYSSTDTQYF. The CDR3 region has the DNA TGTGCCAGCATTTCAGGGTATTCTAGCACAGATACGCAGTATTTT.